Below, 18 T cell receptor beta chains from the same sample are listed, as sequenced in a study of metastatic and nonmetastatic thyroid tumors. Every patient was untreated before thyroid surgery. TCRdb reprocessed the PCR reads using MiXCR. This table holds around 52,000 clones, just under 30% found once. Input material: blood. The receptor set was obtained from a female donor with papillary thyroid cancer or a benign thyroid nodule (not recorded which). Some clones in this sample may be carry-over from other donors' samples.

This clone was counted at least ten times. This may arise from a read error, as a much more abundant clone is one base away. The V gene is TRBV6-2 or TRBV6-3, the J gene TRBJ2-3, with 8 bases lining up with TRBD2. In germline, CDR1 is MNHEY, CDR2 SVGEGT. The CDR3 is made up of 15 amino acids. CDR3: CVSSYSSGSTDTQYF. The CDR3 region has the DNA TGTGTCAGCAGTTACTCTAGCGGGAGCACAGATACGCAGTATTTT.

This clone was counted only a few times. The chain links TRBV6-4 to TRBJ2-3; either TRBD1 or TRBD2 may supply D (5 bases each). V was pared by 8 bases and J by 2 bases, with 14 bases between. This CDR3 spans 14 amino acids. Looked up from germline, CDR1 is MRHNA and CDR2 is SNTAGT. CDR3 bases: TGTGCCAGCCGGGGCCATCAAATCACAGATACGCAGTATTTT. It encodes CASRGHQITDTQYF.

The gene calls are TRBV4-1 and TRBJ1-1; no clear D gene. Trimming pared 2 bases from V and 1 base from J, leaving 8 bases between. This CDR3 has 14 residues. Germline V gene lookup returns CDR1 MGHRA and CDR2 YSYEKL. The chain's CDR3 is CASSQLLENTEAFF. CDR3 DNA: TGCGCCAGCAGCCAATTACTCGAGAACACTGAAGCTTTCTTT.

This clone has more than one count but fewer than ten. The chain is built from TRBV6-1 and TRBJ2-7, with TRBD1 matching over 10 bases. The germline V gene has CDR1 MNHNS and CDR2 SASEGT. V shed 1 base, J shed 6 bases, and the junction held 0 bases outside the gene matches. This CDR3 is built from 13 residues. The CDR3 bases are TGTGCCAGCAGTGAAGGGGACAGGGGCGAGCAGTACTTC. Translating it yields CASSEGDRGEQYF.

The chain recombines TRBV3-1 with TRBJ2-1, with D uncertain. Germline assignment: CDR1 LGHDT and CDR2 YNNKEL (reference sequence). The CDR3 has 11 amino acids. Between the trimmed V and J ends, which lost 1 base and 9 bases, there was a span of 4 bases. CDR3 amino acids: CASSQVSEQFF. CDR3 DNA: TGTGCCAGCAGCCAAGTAAGTGAGCAGTTCTTC.

This clone was found once. V gene TRBV20-1 combines with J gene TRBJ2-1, with 9 bases identical to TRBD2. V dropped 1 base and J dropped 9; count of bases not matched to a gene: 13. The CDR3 consists of 16 residues. The germline V gene has CDR1 DFQATT and CDR2 SNEGSKA (reference sequence). The CDR3 protein is CSARGTGTSRYTEQFF. The DNA of the CDR3 is TGCAGTGCTAGAGGGACCGGGACTAGCCGGTATACTGAGCAGTTCTTC.

This clone was seen a handful of times. The chain couples TRBV6-4 to TRBJ2-2; tentatively, D is TRBD1 or TRBD2 (6 bases each). Germline CDR1 is MRHNA and CDR2 is SNTAGT. The CDR3 runs to 14 residues. V lost 4 bases and J lost 3, with 9 bases in between. The CDR3 is CASSAEGDTGELFF. In DNA, the CDR3 is TGTGCCAGCAGTGCGGAGGGGGACACCGGGGAGCTGTTTTTT.

The rearrangement joins TRBV6-1 to TRBJ2-1; TRBD1 matches at 8 bases. The CDR3 contains 14 residues. Trimming cost V 6 bases and J 6 bases; bases outside gene matches: 7. Germline CDR1 MNHNS, CDR2 SASEGT. CDR3 sequence: CASRRTGSVNEQFF. CDR3 sequence (DNA): TGTGCCAGCAGGAGGACAGGGAGTGTCAATGAGCAGTTCTTC.

V and J are TRBV6-5 and TRBJ1-2; D gene ambiguous. Trimming pared 0 bases from V and 6 bases from J, leaving 8 bases between. The CDR3 is 13 amino acids. Germline assignment: CDR1 MNHEY and CDR2 SVGAGI. The CDR3 DNA is TGTGCCAGCAGTTACTCTCGGTGGGATGGCTACACCTTC. Encoded protein: CASSYSRWDGYTF.

This clone has more than one count but fewer than ten. The genes are TRBV6-2 or TRBV6-3 and TRBJ2-3; TRBD2 matches at 10 bases. The ends lost 0 bases at V and 2 bases at J; junction bases unmatched: 8. In germline, CDR1 is MNHEY, CDR2 SVGEGT. The CDR3 extends over 18 amino acids. The CDR3 sequence is CASSYSDSGTSATDTQYF. CDR3 coding DNA: TGTGCCAGCAGTTACTCCGACTCCGGGACTAGCGCCACAGATACGCAGTATTTT.

The chain combines TRBV9 with TRBJ1-2; the match to TRBD1 covers 7 bases. The V gene's germline CDR1 is SGDLS and CDR2 YYNGEE. The CDR3 runs 16 residues. After removal of 0 bases from V and 8 bases from J, the junction contained 13 bases not matched to a gene. CDR3 loop: CASSVALGRTGGGYTF. The CDR3 region has the DNA TGTGCCAGCAGCGTAGCCCTCGGACGGACAGGCGGCGGCTACACCTTC.

The chain employs TRBV20-1 and TRBJ2-1; maybe TRBD2 (5 bases). CDR3 length equals 14 residues. Germline assignment: CDR1 DFQATT and CDR2 SNEGSKA (reference sequence). The germline V and J ends were trimmed by 4 bases and 2 bases, with 12 bases remaining between them. CDR3 DNA: TGCAGTGCTACAACGGGAAGGGCCTACAATGAGCAGTTCTTC. Translation gives CSATTGRAYNEQFF.

The J gene is TRBJ1-1, the V gene TRBV11-3; TRBD1 agrees at 9 bases. Germline CDR1 SGHNT, CDR2 YENEEA. The V segment lost 5 bases and the J segment 3 bases; nucleotides outside the gene matches: 7. The CDR3 has 15 residues. The CDR3 region is CASSLLTGGDTEAFF. The DNA of the CDR3 is TGTGCCAGCAGCCTCCTGACAGGGGGAGACACTGAAGCTTTCTTT.

This clone was observed at least ten times. The V gene is TRBV9, the J gene TRBJ2-1; no clear D. Per germline, CDR1 SGDLS and CDR2 YYNGEE. CDR3 length: 14 amino acids. V was clipped by 2 bases and J by 2 bases, with 8 bases between them. The CDR3 protein is CASSVGGTYNEQFF. CDR3 sequence (DNA): TGTGCCAGCAGCGTTGGTGGGACCTACAATGAGCAGTTCTTC.

The chain has TRBV20-1 and TRBJ2-3; D call uncertain. The V gene's germline CDR1 is DFQATT and CDR2 SNEGSKA (reference sequence). V shed 4 bases and J shed 1 base, with 6 bases lying between them. The CDR3 runs 12 residues. The CDR3 loop is CSANPGTDTQYF. CDR3 DNA sequence: TGCAGTGCTAATCCCGGCACAGATACGCAGTATTTT.

This clone came up a few times. This chain links TRBV19 with TRBJ2-2; TRBD1 matches 8 bases. J was trimmed by 3 bases and V by 5 bases; bases with no gene match: 5. The length of the CDR3 is 15 residues. Germline V lookup: CDR1 LNHDA, CDR2 SQIVND (reference sequence). CDR3 amino acids: CASSRGTGHTGELFF. CDR3 coding DNA: TGTGCCAGTAGTCGAGGGACAGGCCACACCGGGGAGCTGTTTTTT.

The table lists this clone with a few counts. The CDR3 loop reads CASSDGQRAKNIQYF. DNA of the CDR3: TGTGCCAGCAGTGACGGGCAGCGAGCCAAAAACATTCAGTACTTC. The chain joins TRBV2 to TRBJ2-4; D unclear. V dropped 3 bases and J dropped 0 bases, with 9 bases sitting between them. Germline CDR1 SNHLY, CDR2 FYNNEI. This CDR3 has 15 amino acids. The full variable domain, completed using reference TRBV2 and TRBJ2-4, is EPEVTQTPSHQVTQMGQEVILRCVPISNHLYFYWYRQILGQKVEFLVSFYNNEISEKSEIFDDQFSVERPDGSNFTLKIRSTKLEDSAMYFCASSDGQRAKNIQYFGAGTRLSVL.

Many counts were recorded for this clone. The rearrangement uses TRBV28 and TRBJ2-4; possible D gene TRBD1, 7 bases. This CDR3 comprises 19 residues. Per germline, CDR1 MDHEN and CDR2 SYDVKM. V dropped 4 bases and J dropped 3 bases, with 25 bases sitting between them. The CDR3 DNA sequence: TGTGCCAGCAGTTCTCGTGCCTCGATATCAGGGGGAGGCAAAAACATTCAGTACTTC. This translates into CASSSRASISGGGKNIQYF.